Each of the 17 T cell receptor beta chains below was sequenced from the same sample in a study of blood T cell repertoires in COVID-19. Only in-frame clones appear in the TCRdb table, and some are missing; sequencing was by immunoSEQ multiplex PCR. The repertoire holds about 84,000 clones, with 60% to 75% as singletons. Sequencing was performed on peripheral blood. The receptors stem from a man aged 45-60 years with active or convalescent COVID-19.

The chain employs TRBV7-4 and TRBJ2-7, with 7 bases matching TRBD1. Germline loops: CDR1 SGHVT, CDR2 SQSDAQ. The CDR3 is made up of 18 amino acids. V lost 5 bases to trimming and J lost 2 bases; unmatched junction nucleotides: 18. This CDR3 is CASSIPQGPILLPYEQYF. The CDR3 DNA sequence: TGTGCCAGCAGCATCCCACAGGGGCCGATATTGCTACCCTACGAGCAGTACTTC.

This chain uses TRBV21-1 with TRBJ2-7; the table's D call, TRBD1, was not checked against the DNA. TRBV21-1 is labeled a pseudogene. This CDR3 contains 15 residues. CDR3 residues: CASSNHGQGSCEQYF. CDR3 coding DNA: TGTGCCAGCAGCAATCATGGCCAGGGATCCTGCGAGCAGTACTTC.

Here the CDR3 DNA reads TGTGCCAGTAGTATAGGCCTATCGGGAGACGAGCAGTTCTTC. Its protein product is CASSIGLSGDEQFF. This chain links TRBV19 with TRBJ2-1; TRBD2 might be the D (6 bases). Germline V gene lookup returns CDR1 LNHDA and CDR2 SQIVND (reference sequence). V dropped 1 base and J dropped 10 bases, with 14 bases sitting between them. CDR3 size: 14 residues. Filled out from reference TRBV19 and TRBJ2-1, the complete variable domain reads DGGITQSPKYLFRKEGQNVTLSCEQNLNHDAMYWYRQDPGQGLRLIYYSQIVNDFQKGDIAEGYSVSREKKESFPLTVTSAQKNPTAFYLCASSIGLSGDEQFFGPGTRLTVL.

The rearrangement links TRBV2 to TRBJ2-1; 10 bases map to TRBD2. The germline gives CDR1 SNHLY, CDR2 FYNNEI. V lost 2 bases to trimming and J lost 7 bases; unmatched junction nucleotides: 5. The CDR3 is 15 residues long. CDR3 loop: CASSESGGAWNEQFF. The CDR3 nucleotides are TGTGCCAGCAGTGAAAGCGGGGGGGCCTGGAATGAGCAGTTCTTC.

This chain links TRBV11-3 with TRBJ2-3; 7 bases are shared with TRBD2. The germline CDR1 and CDR2 sequences are SGHNT and YENEEA. The length of the CDR3 is 11 residues. V lost 8 bases and J lost 8; bases outside the gene matches: 4. In DNA form, the CDR3 reads TGTGCCAGCCGCGGGGGTGGTACGCAGTATTTT. Its protein is CASRGGGTQYF.

This clone was seen a few times. The rearrangement links TRBV6-5 to TRBJ1-1, with TRBD1 matching over 7 bases. This CDR3 spans 12 amino acids. The germline V gene has CDR1 MNHEY and CDR2 SVGAGI. The V and J ends lost 2 bases and 11 bases, in that order; junction bases with no gene match: 5. The CDR3 coding sequence is TGTGCCAGCAGTTACCCGGGACAGCGGGCTTTCTTT. Translation: CASSYPGQRAFF.

The J gene is TRBJ2-1, the V gene TRBV7-9, with TRBD1 identical over 7 bases. There are 15 residues in the CDR3. CDR1 is SEHNR and CDR2 is FQNEAQ in the germline V gene (reference sequence). The J segment lost 7 bases and the V segment lost 5 bases, leaving 11 bases of the junction unmatched. CDR3 sequence (DNA): TGTGCCAGCAGCGCCATCCGGGACAGAAGAAATGAGCAGTTCTTC. Translating it yields CASSAIRDRRNEQFF. Based on the CDR3 plus reference TRBV7-9 and TRBJ2-1, the full variable domain is DTGVSQNPRHKITKRGQNVTFRCDPISEHNRLYWYRQTLGQGPEFLTYFQNEAQLEKSRLLSDRFSAERPKGSFSTLEIQRTEQGDSAMYLCASSAIRDRRNEQFFGPGTRLTVL.

V and J are TRBV7-6 and TRBJ2-7, with 9 nucleotides matching TRBD2. The CDR3 is made up of 15 amino acids. Trimming cost V 5 bases and J 2 bases; bases outside gene matches: 7. Germline V CDR1 and CDR2: SGHVS, FNYEAQ. The CDR3 DNA sequence: TGTGCCAGCAGCCCGAGACTAGCGGACCCCTACGAGCAGTACTTC. This translates into CASSPRLADPYEQYF.

This chain links TRBV3-1 (or the pseudogene TRBV3-2) with TRBJ1-2, with D possibly matching TRBD1 (6 bases). The germline V gene has CDR1 LGHDT and CDR2 YNNKEL (reference sequence). The CDR3 length is 13 residues. Trimming pared 1 base from V and 3 bases from J, leaving 6 bases between. This CDR3 reads CASSQGQDYGYTF. CDR3 nucleotides: TGTGCCAGCAGCCAAGGACAGGACTATGGCTACACCTTC.

This clone was seen only once. V and J are TRBV7-6 and TRBJ2-1; no definite D call. Trimming stripped 6 bases from V and 7 bases from J, with 10 bases between. The CDR3 totals 12 residues. Per the germline V gene, CDR1 is SGHVS and CDR2 is FNYEAQ. DNA for the CDR3: TGTGCCAGCAGTTCGTTCGGGAATGAGCAGTTCTTC. It translates to CASSSFGNEQFF.

This clone was picked up many times. This rearrangement joins TRBV4-3 to TRBJ1-1, with a weak D call TRBD1 (5 bases). V lost 8 bases to trimming and J lost 0 bases, with 10 bases between them. The CDR3 spans 13 residues. Per the germline V gene, CDR1 is LGHNA and CDR2 is YSLEER. The CDR3 DNA reads as TGCGCCAGCGGCTCGACAGTGAACACTGAAGCTTTCTTT. Its translation is CASGSTVNTEAFF.

The CDR3 DNA reads as TGCAGCGTTGCCCAAACGGGAGTGACTAACTATGGCTACACCTTC. Protein: CSVAQTGVTNYGYTF. V and J are TRBV29-1 and TRBJ1-2; D uncertain. Germline CDR1 reads SQVTM; CDR2 reads ANQGSEA. With 4 bases removed from V and 0 bases from J, the gap between germline ends came to 15 bases. The CDR3 length is 15 residues.

J is TRBJ1-3 and V is TRBV5-5; TRBD1 might be the D (6 bases). Germline V gene data show CDR1 as SGHKS and CDR2 as YYEKEE (reference sequence). Trimming stripped 5 bases from V and 5 bases from J, with 14 bases between. The CDR3 has 14 residues. This chain's CDR3 is CASSSPGQRNTIYF. The CDR3, as DNA: TGTGCCAGCAGTTCTCCGGGACAAAGAAACACCATATATTTT.

The V and J genes are TRBV10-3 and TRBJ1-2; maybe TRBD1 (5 bases). Trimming took 2 bases from V and 10 from J, leaving 17 bases between them. Germline CDR1 ENHRY, CDR2 SYGVKD. This CDR3 contains 14 residues. The CDR3 protein is CAISEILGGRHYTF. The DNA for the CDR3 is TGTGCCATCAGTGAGATCTTGGGGGGAAGGCACTACACCTTC.

The gene calls are TRBV3-1 (or the pseudogene TRBV3-2) and TRBJ2-3; 10 nucleotides match TRBD2. The CDR3 extends over 17 amino acids. Germline CDR1 and CDR2: LGHDT and YNNKEL (reference sequence). The junction had 7 bases not matched to a gene; V was cut back by 0 bases and J by 4 bases. The chain's CDR3 is CASSQDPSGGAADTQYF. The CDR3 DNA is TGTGCCAGCAGCCAAGATCCCAGCGGGGGGGCCGCAGATACGCAGTATTTT.

The rearrangement uses TRBV30 and TRBJ1-6; 8 nucleotides agree with TRBD1. The CDR3 spans 15 residues. The germline gives CDR1 GTSNPN, CDR2 SVGIG (reference sequence). With V trimmed by 4 bases and J by 0 bases, 2 bases remained unmatched. CDR3 loop: CAWNRGSSYNSPLHF. The CDR3 DNA follows: TGTGCCTGGAACAGGGGGAGCTCCTATAATTCACCCCTCCACTTT.

The J gene is TRBJ2-3, the V gene TRBV3-1 (or the pseudogene TRBV3-2); 8 nucleotides line up with TRBD2. CDR1 is LGHDT and CDR2 is YNNKEL in the germline V gene (reference sequence). V lost 4 bases and J lost 7; bases outside the gene matches: 7. CDR3 length: 14 residues. In DNA form, the CDR3 reads TGTGCCAGCAGCCGAGAGACTAGCGAATATACGCAGTATTTT. It yields the protein CASSRETSEYTQYF.